Presented here are 15 T cell receptor beta chains from one specimen sequenced in a study of blood T cell repertoires in COVID-19. The repertoire was sequenced with immunoSEQ multiplex PCR; TCRdb's copy has only in-frame clones and lacks some. The data contain about 160,000 clones, 85% of them singletons. Material for sequencing was peripheral blood. These receptor sequences come from a human donor with acute or convalescent COVID-19. The donor label of this sample is uncertain.

The chain couples TRBV3-1 (or the pseudogene TRBV3-2) to TRBJ2-5, with 7 positions matching TRBD2. The trim removed 3 bases at V and 4 bases at J, leaving 11 bases unmatched. Per the germline V gene, CDR1 is LGHDT and CDR2 is YNNKEL (reference sequence). This CDR3 comprises 16 residues. The DNA for the CDR3 is TGTGCCAGCAGCCACTTTTGGGGGGGGTTATCAGAGACCCAGTACTTC. This sequence encodes CASSHFWGGLSETQYF.

This chain links TRBV10-3 with TRBJ1-1, with D unresolved. The V gene lost 4 bases and the J gene lost 0 bases, with 3 bases spanning the gap. Germline assignment: CDR1 ENHRY and CDR2 SYGVKD. The CDR3 contains 12 residues. The CDR3 bases are TGTGCCATCAGTGCTATGAACACTGAAGCTTTCTTT. Translating it yields CAISAMNTEAFF.

The chain carries TRBV6-5 and TRBJ1-1, with 9 bases fitting TRBD1. Germline-derived CDR1 and CDR2 are MNHEY and SVGAGI. This CDR3 has 14 amino acids. V was pared by 6 bases and J by 1 base, with 3 bases of the junction left unmatched. CDR3 region: CASRADRGNTEAFF. CDR3 in DNA: TGTGCCAGCAGGGCGGACAGGGGGAACACTGAAGCTTTCTTT.

The chain links TRBV7-9 to TRBJ1-3, with D perhaps matching TRBD1 (5 bases). The ends were cut back, 0 bases at V and 3 bases at J, with 9 bases in the middle. This CDR3 contains 15 residues. CDR1 is SEHNR, CDR2 FQNEAQ, per germline (reference sequence). CDR3 coding DNA: TGTGCCAGCAGCTTAGCAAGACAGCGTGGAAACACCATATATTTT. It codes for CASSLARQRGNTIYF. Together with reference TRBV7-9 and TRBJ1-3, the CDR3 gives the full variable domain: DTGVSQNPRHKITKRGQNVTFRCDPISEHNRLYWYRQTLGQGPEFLTYFQNEAQLEKSRLLSDRFSAERPKGSFSTLEIQRTEQGDSAMYLCASSLARQRGNTIYFGEGSWLTVV.

The chain links TRBV3-1 (or the pseudogene TRBV3-2) to TRBJ2-7; D is undetermined. This CDR3 spans 13 amino acids. Germline loops: CDR1 LGHDT, CDR2 YNNKEL (reference sequence). Trimming removed 0 bases from V and 3 bases from J, with 6 bases in between. CDR3 DNA: TGTGCCAGCAGCCAAGACAGACTCTACGAGCAGTACTTC. Translated, it gives CASSQDRLYEQYF.

The chain employs TRBV5-6 and TRBJ1-5, with D maybe TRBD1 (5 bases). This CDR3 comprises 15 residues. Germline-derived CDR1 and CDR2 are SGHDT and YYEEEE. V gave up 3 bases and J gave up 4 bases, with 14 bases separating them. As DNA, the CDR3 is TGTGCCAGCAGCTCGCGGGACTCAGGAAATCAGCCCCAGCATTTT. Amino acids: CASSSRDSGNQPQHF.

This chain links TRBV19 with TRBJ1-4; possible D gene TRBD1, 6 bases. Trimming shortened V by 5 bases and J by 4 bases, and 17 bases separated the two germline ends. The CDR3 loop spans 16 amino acids. Germline CDR1 LNHDA, CDR2 SQIVND (reference sequence). The CDR3 here is CASSGQGPFGNEKLFF. For the CDR3, the DNA is TGTGCCAGTAGTGGGCAGGGGCCTTTTGGTAATGAAAAACTGTTTTTT. The full variable domain, rest sourced from reference TRBV19 and TRBJ1-4, is DGGITQSPKYLFRKEGQNVTLSCEQNLNHDAMYWYRQDPGQGLRLIYYSQIVNDFQKGDIAEGYSVSREKKESFPLTVTSAQKNPTAFYLCASSGQGPFGNEKLFFGSGTQLSVL.

V gene TRBV5-4 combines with J gene TRBJ2-5, with 7 bases fitting TRBD2. The V gene's germline CDR1 is SGHNT and CDR2 YYREEE (reference sequence). The CDR3 totals 15 residues. J gave up 3 bases and V 0 bases, and 5 bases lay outside the gene matches. The CDR3 reads CASSLELGGEETQYF. DNA of the CDR3: TGTGCCAGCAGCTTGGAACTTGGGGGGGAAGAGACCCAGTACTTC.

This clone was seen a handful of times. The chain recombines TRBV6-5 with TRBJ2-7, with 8 bases that match TRBD1. V shed 4 bases, J shed 3 bases, and the junction held 5 bases outside the gene matches. The CDR3 spans 14 residues. Germline-derived CDR1 and CDR2 are MNHEY and SVGAGI. The CDR3 DNA is TGTGCCAGCAGTTCCGGACAGGGCGTCTACGAGCAGTACTTC. Translating gives CASSSGQGVYEQYF.

The CDR3 DNA sequence: TGTGCCAGCAGCAGGGGAGGGGGAACTGAAGCTTTCTTT. This translates into CASSRGGGTEAFF. The gene calls are TRBV7-3 and TRBJ1-1, with a possible D match to TRBD1 (6 bases). V lost 5 bases and J 5 bases, leaving 12 bases between the germline ends. Germline CDR1 is SGHTA and CDR2 is FQGTGA. The CDR3 runs to 13 residues.

The chain joins TRBV5-1 to TRBJ2-7, with no clear D. The CDR3 covers 15 residues. V lost 3 bases and J 1 base, leaving 14 bases between the germline ends. Per the germline V gene, CDR1 is SGHRS and CDR2 is YFSETQ. The CDR3 nucleotides are TGCGCCAGCAGCTCTTCAAGCCTGCAATCCTACGAGCAGTACTTC. It yields the protein CASSSSSLQSYEQYF.

V and J are TRBV10-3 and TRBJ2-5, with TRBD2 matching 10 bases. CDR1 and CDR2 from the germline V gene are ENHRY and SYGVKD. The J segment lost 7 bases and the V segment lost 0 bases, leaving 2 bases of the junction unmatched. This CDR3 spans 14 amino acids. The CDR3 loop is CAISESASGGTQYF. The CDR3 DNA reads as TGTGCCATCAGTGAGTCAGCTAGCGGGGGGACCCAGTACTTC.

This clone was seen repeatedly, ten times or more. The V call is TRBV7-8, the J call TRBJ2-2, with D uncertain. V was clipped by 1 base and J by 6 bases, with 6 bases between them. The CDR3 runs to 13 residues. CDR1 and CDR2 from the germline V gene are SGHVS and FQNEAQ. CDR3 sequence: CASSLVEPGELFF. The CDR3 DNA is TGTGCCAGCAGCTTAGTAGAGCCCGGGGAGCTGTTTTTT.

The chain recombines TRBV19 with TRBJ1-5; no clear D. The germline gives CDR1 LNHDA, CDR2 SQIVND (reference sequence). Trimming cost V 7 bases and J 1 base, with 17 bases left between them. The CDR3 is 16 amino acids. The chain's CDR3 is CASTPEERRSNQPQHF. Here the CDR3 DNA reads TGTGCCAGTACCCCCGAGGAGCGGAGGAGCAATCAGCCCCAGCATTTT.

The chain carries TRBV24-1 and TRBJ2-2; D is unclear. The CDR3 loop spans 17 amino acids. Looked up from germline, CDR1 is KGHDR and CDR2 is SFDVKD. The V gene lost 3 bases and the J gene lost 0 bases, with 13 bases spanning the gap. This CDR3 is CATSDTAGFSNTGELFF. CDR3 coding DNA: TGTGCCACCAGTGATACCGCTGGCTTCTCGAACACCGGGGAGCTGTTTTTT.